A single sample is the source of the 8 T cell receptor beta chains below, sequenced in a study of control samples from healthy donors and cancer patients. The method was immunoSEQ multiplex PCR; TCRdb's version includes in-frame clones alone and lacks a portion of them. The data hold around 120,000 clones, with about 95% observed a single time. The sequenced sample was blood. The source is a man younger than 45 in good health.

This rearrangement joins TRBV11-2 to TRBJ2-4; unclear D gene. In germline, CDR1 is SGHAT, CDR2 FQNNGV. The CDR3 length is 15 residues. V lost 0 bases and J 8 bases, leaving 14 bases between the germline ends. The CDR3 loop is CASSLDHKILDIQYF. As DNA, the CDR3 is TGTGCCAGCAGCTTAGATCACAAGATTCTTGACATTCAGTACTTC.

The chain carries TRBV9 and TRBJ1-2; D is perhaps TRBD1 (5 bases). Germline V gene sequence: CDR1 SGDLS, CDR2 YYNGEE. This CDR3 region has 14 residues. The V end lost 6 bases, the J end lost 0 bases, and 12 bases lay between the germline ends. The CDR3 loop is CASTGRDPNYGYTF. As DNA, the CDR3 is TGTGCCAGCACCGGCCGGGACCCTAACTATGGCTACACCTTC.

The rearrangement uses TRBV6-4 and TRBJ1-4; 11 bases are a match to TRBD1. Germline V gives CDR1 MRHNA, CDR2 SNTAGT. Trimming at V came to 2 bases and at J to 0 bases, leaving 8 bases not matched to a gene. The CDR3 loop spans 19 amino acids. The CDR3 nucleotides read TGTGCCAGCAGTGACCGGGACAGGGGGGCGGCGGCAACTAATGAAAAACTGTTTTTT. This translates into CASSDRDRGAAATNEKLFF.

The chain carries TRBV7-9 and TRBJ1-3; 7 nucleotides line up with TRBD1. This CDR3 is 17 amino acids long. Germline V gene data show CDR1 as SEHNR and CDR2 as FQNEAQ (reference sequence). V dropped 0 bases and J dropped 0; count of bases not matched to a gene: 5. CDR3 protein: CASSLARGQSSGNTIYF. DNA for the CDR3: TGTGCCAGCAGCTTAGCCAGGGGACAGAGCTCTGGAAACACCATATATTTT.

This chain links TRBV12-5 with TRBJ1-1; D unresolved. The CDR3 is 11 amino acids. In germline, CDR1 is LGHNT, CDR2 FRNRAP. The ends were cut back, 3 bases at V and 4 bases at J, with 3 bases in the middle. Here the CDR3 DNA reads TGTGCTAGTGGTTTTGGCACTGAAGCTTTCTTT. Residues: CASGFGTEAFF.

V is TRBV19 and J is TRBJ1-4; no reliable D call. Germline CDR1 and CDR2: LNHDA and SQIVND (reference sequence). The germline V and J ends were trimmed by 5 bases and 7 bases, with 20 bases remaining between them. This CDR3 comprises 16 residues. In DNA, the CDR3 is TGTGCCAGTAGTTCCAACCGATTGGGTGATTCTGAAAAACTGTTTTTT. This encodes CASSSNRLGDSEKLFF. Complete variable domain (other parts from reference TRBV19 and TRBJ1-4): DGGITQSPKYLFRKEGQNVTLSCEQNLNHDAMYWYRQDPGQGLRLIYYSQIVNDFQKGDIAEGYSVSREKKESFPLTVTSAQKNPTAFYLCASSSNRLGDSEKLFFGSGTQLSVL.

The chain's CDR3 is CASSLGRTVSHF. DNA of the CDR3: TGTGCCAGCAGCTTAGGCCGGACAGTCAGCCACTTT. The V gene is TRBV13, the J gene TRBJ1-6, with D perhaps TRBD1 (6 bases). Germline CDR1 PRHDT, CDR2 FYEKMQ (reference sequence). V shed 0 bases and J shed 18 bases, with 12 bases lying between them. This CDR3 is 12 amino acids long.

J is TRBJ2-7 and V is TRBV6-5; 12 bases are a match to TRBD2. V gave up 4 bases and J gave up 0 bases; unmatched junction bases: 4. Germline V lookup: CDR1 MNHEY, CDR2 SVGAGI. The CDR3 contains 16 residues. The CDR3 spells CASSSLTSGSSYEQYF. CDR3 in DNA: TGTGCCAGCAGTTCTCTGACTAGCGGGAGCTCCTACGAGCAGTACTTC.